Below are 11 T cell receptor beta chains sequenced from a single sample in a study of blood T cell repertoires in COVID-19. Some clones are missing from TCRdb's copy, which holds only in-frame ones; the method was immunoSEQ multiplex PCR. Here the sample spans approximately 210,000 clones, 85% being singletons. Sequenced: peripheral blood. All receptors come from a man aged 55 to 70 with COVID-19, enrolled during active disease.

CDR3 region: CASIRGGPFQPQHF. CDR3 nucleotides: TGCGCCAGCATCCGGGGTGGCCCGTTTCAGCCCCAGCATTTT. V usage is TRBV10-1 and J usage is TRBJ1-5; no reliable D call. There are 14 residues in the CDR3. The germline V and J ends were trimmed by 7 bases and 6 bases, with 16 bases remaining between them. The V gene's germline CDR1 is WNHNN and CDR2 SYGVQD (reference sequence).

The rearrangement links TRBV4-2 to TRBJ1-2; TRBD1 matches at 8 bases. CDR1 is LGHNA, CDR2 YNFKEQ, per germline. The CDR3 has 14 amino acids. After removal of 3 bases from V and 8 bases from J, the junction contained 8 bases not matched to a gene. The CDR3 here is CASSHETGARGYTF. Written as DNA, the CDR3 is TGTGCCAGCAGCCATGAGACAGGGGCTAGGGGCTACACCTTC.

The chain employs TRBV5-4 and TRBJ2-7; perhaps TRBD2 as D (6 bases). From germline, CDR1 is SGHNT and CDR2 YYREEE (reference sequence). This CDR3 contains 15 residues. Trimming cost V 4 bases and J 5 bases, with 19 bases left between them. The CDR3: CASSRGTHPVDEQYF. CDR3 DNA: TGTGCCAGCAGCCGCGGGACTCATCCTGTTGACGAGCAGTACTTC.

The J gene is TRBJ2-7, the V gene TRBV7-2; 9 bases are a match to TRBD1. This CDR3 comprises 15 residues. J was trimmed by 6 bases and V by 5 bases; bases with no gene match: 11. CDR1 is SGHTA and CDR2 is FQGNSA in the germline V gene. The CDR3 protein is CASSTARTGAGEQYF. The DNA of the CDR3 is TGTGCCAGCAGCACGGCCCGGACAGGGGCAGGCGAGCAGTACTTC.

The chain employs TRBV7-9 and TRBJ2-5, with 7 bases lining up with TRBD1. This CDR3 is 14 amino acids long. V gave up 7 bases and J gave up 7 bases; unmatched junction bases: 12. CDR1 SEHNR and CDR2 FQNEAQ come from the germline V gene (reference sequence). The CDR3 protein is CASNPHQGDGTQYF. The CDR3 nucleotides read TGTGCCAGCAACCCTCACCAGGGGGATGGGACCCAGTACTTC.

CDR3 sequence reads: CSVEDPGQGDTIYF. The CDR3 DNA sequence: TGCAGCGTTGAAGACCCCGGACAGGGAGACACCATATATTTT. The chain is built from TRBV29-1 and TRBJ1-3; 8 nucleotides match TRBD1. J gave up 8 bases and V 0 bases, and 6 bases lay outside the gene matches. CDR1 is SQVTM, CDR2 ANQGSEA, per germline. This CDR3 spans 14 amino acids.

This chain joins TRBV14 and TRBJ2-2; 8 positions agree with TRBD2. V gave up 2 bases and J gave up 7 bases; unmatched junction bases: 6. CDR1 and CDR2 (germline): SGHDN, FVKESK. This CDR3 region has 15 residues. CDR3 in amino acids: CASSQPGGRVGELFF. The CDR3 region has the DNA TGTGCCAGCAGCCAACCGGGAGGGCGCGTCGGGGAGCTGTTTTTT.

The genes are TRBV28 and TRBJ1-1, with D uncertain. Germline V gives CDR1 MDHEN, CDR2 SYDVKM. CDR3 size: 11 residues. V was clipped by 6 bases and J by 5 bases, with 7 bases between them. The CDR3 coding sequence is TGTGCCAGCAGCGGTTGGACTGAAGCTTTCTTT. Translated: CASSGWTEAFF.

This chain joins TRBV5-1 and TRBJ2-2, with D possibly TRBD2 on 6 matching bases. Germline-derived CDR1 and CDR2 are SGHRS and YFSETQ. The CDR3 extends over 15 amino acids. V was cut by 0 bases and J by 4 bases, with 10 bases left in between. The DNA for the CDR3 is TGCGCCAGCAGCTTGGTCGGGAGAGGCACCGGGGAGCTGTTTTTT. This translates into CASSLVGRGTGELFF.

This chain links TRBV5-5 with TRBJ2-2, with D uncertain. Trimming removed 2 bases from V and 5 bases from J, with 7 bases in between. This CDR3 contains 13 residues. CDR1 is SGHKS, CDR2 YYEKEE, per germline (reference sequence). The CDR3: CASSLVLTGELFF. The CDR3 DNA sequence: TGTGCCAGCAGCTTAGTACTGACCGGGGAGCTGTTTTTT.

The V gene is TRBV5-1, the J gene TRBJ1-1; D not certain. Germline CDR1 is SGHRS and CDR2 is YFSETQ. The CDR3 sequence is 15 residues long. Between the trimmed V and J ends, which lost 1 base and 1 base, there was a span of 11 bases. The CDR3 reads CASSLTVAANTEAFF. CDR3 nucleotide sequence: TGCGCCAGCAGCTTGACCGTAGCAGCGAACACTGAAGCTTTCTTT.